This TCR beta chain emerged from a study of T cell responses to AZD1222 COVID-19 vaccine. Across the study: Second-dose intervals near 4 or 12 weeks were combined.

Study conclusions and caveats: Sampling captured repertoires only after the peak T cell response.

Points on this clone: Its antigen is unknown.

The repertoire was sequenced with immunoSEQ multiplex PCR; TCRdb's copy has only in-frame clones and lacks some. Among some 99,000 clones listed, about 91% were seen once. Germline CDR1 reads SGHRS; CDR2 reads YFSETQ. This CDR3 has 19 amino acids. V lost 3 bases to trimming and J lost 1 base; unmatched junction nucleotides: 18. This clonotype was obtained from an adult in good health. The chain links TRBV5-1 to TRBJ2-5, with 7 bases aligning to TRBD2. Sequenced material: peripheral blood, taken on day 0 of AZD1222 vaccination. The CDR3 is CASSWDGRGLAVPQETQYF. The CDR3 DNA reads as TGCGCCAGCAGCTGGGATGGGCGGGGCCTAGCGGTCCCCCAAGAGACCCAGTACTTC.